The 18 T cell receptor beta chains presented below share a single source sample, sequenced in a study of control samples from healthy donors and cancer patients. Using immunoSEQ multiplex PCR, the repertoire was profiled, and TCRdb retains in-frame clones only, with some absent. The data show about 49,000 clones, with about 86% seen just once and 2.8% held by the top ten. Sequencing was carried out using PBMCs. The receptors were gathered from a woman between 45 and 65 years old with lung cancer.

V and J are TRBV18 and TRBJ2-1; a weak D match, TRBD1 (6 bases). Looked up from germline, CDR1 is KGHSH and CDR2 is LQKENI. The CDR3 sequence is 13 residues long. The V end was cut by 4 bases, the J end by 6 bases, with 10 bases between. The CDR3 here is CASSQLQGNEQFF. The CDR3 bases are TGTGCCAGCTCACAATTACAGGGCAATGAGCAGTTCTTC. Complete variable domain (other parts from reference TRBV18 and TRBJ2-1): NAGVMQNPRHLVRRRGQEARLRCSPMKGHSHVYWYRQLPEEGLKFMVYLQKENIIDESGMPKERFSAEFPKEGPSILRIQQVVRGDSAAYFCASSQLQGNEQFFGPGTRLTVL.

The gene calls are TRBV19 and TRBJ1-1; 8 positions match TRBD1. CDR1 LNHDA and CDR2 SQIVND come from the germline V gene (reference sequence). The ends lost 7 bases at V and 0 bases at J; junction bases unmatched: 7. This CDR3 has 15 amino acids. CDR3 in amino acids: CASIRTGNMNTEAFF. Here the CDR3 DNA reads TGTGCCAGTATTCGGACAGGGAACATGAACACTGAAGCTTTCTTT.

The chain recombines TRBV4-3 with TRBJ1-2, with a tentative D call TRBD1 (5 bases). The V gene's germline CDR1 is LGHNA and CDR2 YSLEER. This CDR3 contains 15 residues. Trimming took 0 bases from V and 0 from J, leaving 8 bases between them. This CDR3 reads CASSQDRGPNYGYTF. The CDR3 region has the DNA TGCGCCAGCAGCCAAGATAGGGGACCTAACTATGGCTACACCTTC.

The V and J genes are TRBV11-2 and TRBJ1-1; perhaps TRBD1 as D (5 bases). The CDR3 totals 17 residues. Per the germline V gene, CDR1 is SGHAT and CDR2 is FQNNGV. Between the trimmed V and J ends, which lost 3 bases and 2 bases, there was a span of 19 bases. The CDR3 nucleotides are TGTGCCAGCAGCTTTCGGGGACCGATAACGGGAAACACTGAAGCTTTCTTT. It translates to CASSFRGPITGNTEAFF.

This clone was picked up a small number of times. The gene calls are TRBV28 and TRBJ1-4, with TRBD1 identical over 8 bases. CDR1 MDHEN and CDR2 SYDVKM come from the germline V gene. With 5 bases clipped from V and 7 bases from J, the junction kept 12 bases outside the gene matches. This CDR3 is 16 amino acids long. CDR3 nucleotide sequence: TGTGCCAGCAGTCCAACACAAGCAGGGGGCTCTGAAAAACTGTTTTTT. Amino acids: CASSPTQAGGSEKLFF.

The chain uses TRBV7-6 and TRBJ2-7, with D perhaps TRBD1 (6 bases). The CDR3 length is 17 residues. The V and J ends lost 1 base and 6 bases respectively, with 22 bases between them. Germline V CDR1 and CDR2: SGHVS, FNYEAQ. CDR3: CASSLGTVLSSLSEQYF. Here the CDR3 DNA reads TGTGCCAGCAGCTTAGGGACAGTTTTGAGCTCTTTGAGCGAGCAGTACTTC.

This chain uses TRBV9 with TRBJ2-1; possibly TRBD2 for D (6 bases). Deletions cut 0 bases from V and 7 bases from J, with 17 bases between. CDR3 length: 16 residues. Germline CDR1 and CDR2: SGDLS and YYNGEE. Written as DNA, the CDR3 is TGTGCCAGCAGCGTAGCGGTAGCGGACCTTCAGAATGAGCAGTTCTTC. It encodes CASSVAVADLQNEQFF.

The chain has TRBV20-1 and TRBJ2-2; D might be TRBD1 (5 bases). CDR1 DFQATT and CDR2 SNEGSKA come from the germline V gene (reference sequence). V was shortened by 3 bases and J by 6 bases, with 14 bases between the two germline ends. This CDR3 spans 14 amino acids. CDR3 in amino acids: CSASYRQGAGELFF. The CDR3 bases are TGCAGTGCTAGTTATCGGCAGGGCGCCGGGGAGCTGTTTTTT.

The chain is built from TRBV3-1 (or the pseudogene TRBV3-2) and TRBJ2-1, with D perhaps matching TRBD2 (5 bases). Germline-derived CDR1 and CDR2 are LGHDT and YNNKEL (reference sequence). The CDR3 loop spans 15 amino acids. The V end lost 1 base, the J end lost 0 bases, and 7 bases lay between the germline ends. The CDR3: CASSQGRGSYNEQFF. As DNA, the CDR3 is TGTGCCAGCAGCCAAGGTCGGGGCTCCTACAATGAGCAGTTCTTC.

The V and J genes are TRBV2 and TRBJ2-7; no clear D gene. Deletions cut 6 bases from V and 2 bases from J, with 8 bases between. The CDR3 covers 12 residues. In germline, CDR1 is SNHLY, CDR2 FYNNEI. The CDR3: CASSAAAYEQYF. CDR3 nucleotide sequence: TGTGCCAGCAGCGCGGCGGCCTACGAGCAGTACTTC. Supplemented by reference TRBV2 and TRBJ2-7, the full variable domain reads EPEVTQTPSHQVTQMGQEVILRCVPISNHLYFYWYRQILGQKVEFLVSFYNNEISEKSEIFDDQFSVERPDGSNFTLKIRSTKLEDSAMYFCASSAAAYEQYFGPGTRLTVT.

The CDR3 region has the DNA TGTGCCAGCAGTTTTCAGGGCAGGAACTACGAGCAGTACTTC. It yields the protein CASSFQGRNYEQYF. The rearrangement links TRBV28 to TRBJ2-7; a weak D match, TRBD1 (5 bases). CDR1 is MDHEN, CDR2 SYDVKM, per germline. V was trimmed by 3 bases and J by 3 bases, leaving 12 bases between them. CDR3 length equals 14 residues.

This sequence joins TRBV7-9 and TRBJ1-5; D is ambiguous. The CDR3 totals 13 residues. Trimming stripped 1 base from V and 11 bases from J, with 12 bases between. Germline V CDR1 and CDR2: SEHNR, FQNEAQ (reference sequence). CDR3 DNA: TGTGCCAGCAGCTTAGGGGAGGGTTGGGCCCAGCATTTT. It yields the protein CASSLGEGWAQHF.

The chain is built from TRBV6-6 and TRBJ2-7; D perhaps matches TRBD2 (5 bases). Per germline, CDR1 MNHNY and CDR2 SVGAGI (reference sequence). This CDR3 contains 14 residues. V dropped 6 bases and J dropped 5 bases, with 17 bases sitting between them. The CDR3, as DNA: TGTGCCAGCAGACCCCTTGGATGGAGGAACGAGCAGTACTTC. It codes for CASRPLGWRNEQYF.

The genes are TRBV2 and TRBJ1-6, with no clear D. The CDR3 length is 15 residues. The V end was cut by 1 base, the J end by 8 bases, with 12 bases between. Germline lookup yields CDR1 SNHLY and CDR2 FYNNEI. CDR3 residues: CASSEETQSDSPLHF. The CDR3 DNA reads TGTGCCAGCAGTGAAGAGACACAGTCTGATTCACCCCTCCACTTT.

The chain couples TRBV18 to TRBJ2-7; the D gene is possibly TRBD1 (6 bases). Germline loops: CDR1 KGHSH, CDR2 LQKENI. V lost 2 bases and J 1 base, leaving 9 bases between the germline ends. This CDR3 has 14 residues. The CDR3 region is CASSPFRGSYEQYF. In DNA form, the CDR3 reads TGTGCCAGCTCACCATTCAGGGGATCCTACGAGCAGTACTTC.

V is TRBV19 and J is TRBJ1-3, with 7 nucleotides matching TRBD1. The germline gives CDR1 LNHDA, CDR2 SQIVND (reference sequence). This CDR3 is built from 14 residues. The V gene end was trimmed by 5 bases and the J gene end by 8 bases; junction bases not matched to a gene: 9. The CDR3 bases are TGTGCCAGTAGTGTCACAGGGGAATCATACACCATATATTTT. Translating it yields CASSVTGESYTIYF.

V usage is TRBV19 and J usage is TRBJ1-1; TRBD1 is a possible D gene (5 bases). Trimming shortened V by 6 bases and J by 0 bases, and 17 bases separated the two germline ends. The germline V gene encodes CDR1 LNHDA and CDR2 SQIVND (reference sequence). The CDR3 length is 16 residues. The CDR3 DNA reads as TGTGCCAGTAGGCGAAACCCAAGAGGGGTGAACACTGAAGCTTTCTTT. It translates to CASRRNPRGVNTEAFF.

The chain is built from TRBV9 and TRBJ1-3, with 9 bases aligning to TRBD1. The CDR3 length is 13 residues. V was clipped by 7 bases and J by 2 bases; unmatched bases: 1. CDR1 SGDLS and CDR2 YYNGEE come from the germline V gene. The CDR3, as DNA: TGTGCCAGCGGGACAGGGACTGGAAACACCATATATTTT. It translates to CASGTGTGNTIYF.